The 20 T cell receptor beta chains below were found in one sample sequenced in a study of T cell responses to AZD1222 COVID-19 vaccine. Only in-frame clones appear in the TCRdb table, and some are missing; sequencing was by immunoSEQ multiplex PCR. The sample shows under 200,000 clones, 90% of them seen only once. The source was peripheral blood, collected on day 0 of AZD1222 vaccination. These receptors came from an adult in good health.

This chain connects TRBV6-4 to TRBJ2-2, with TRBD1 identical over 10 bases. CDR3 length equals 14 residues. Germline V lookup: CDR1 MRHNA, CDR2 SNTAGT. Trimming cost V 7 bases and J 4 bases; bases outside gene matches: 3. CDR3 region: CASKRDRGTGELFF. Written as DNA, the CDR3 is TGTGCCAGCAAAAGGGACAGGGGCACCGGGGAGCTGTTTTTT.

The rearrangement uses TRBV5-1 and TRBJ1-3, with unresolved D. Germline CDR1 reads SGHRS; CDR2 reads YFSETQ. The V gene lost 4 bases and the J gene lost 9 bases, with 20 bases spanning the gap. The CDR3 totals 15 residues. In nucleotides, the CDR3 is TGCGCCAGCAGCCTAACCGGGGAGACCGGTCCCACCATATATTTT. This encodes CASSLTGETGPTIYF.

V and J are TRBV7-3 and TRBJ2-2; 7 nucleotides agree with TRBD1. With V trimmed by 5 bases and J by 0 bases, 3 bases remained unmatched. The germline CDR1 and CDR2 sequences are SGHTA and FQGTGA. CDR3 size: 15 residues. The CDR3 reads CASSPQGTNTGELFF. The CDR3 DNA sequence: TGTGCCAGCAGCCCACAGGGGACGAACACCGGGGAGCTGTTTTTT.

CDR3 DNA sequence: TGTGCCAGCAGTTACCCCCAGGGGTGGGATACCGAGACCCAGTACTTC. Translating gives CASSYPQGWDTETQYF. The chain uses TRBV6-2 or TRBV6-3 and TRBJ2-5, with D tentatively TRBD1 (6 bases). CDR3 size: 16 residues. The germline V gene has CDR1 MNHEY and CDR2 SVGEGT. Trimming left V 2 bases short and J 5 bases short, with 18 bases between.

The chain joins TRBV2 to TRBJ1-4; D is possibly TRBD1 (6 bases). V lost 7 bases and J 4 bases, leaving 16 bases between the germline ends. This CDR3 has 15 amino acids. Germline CDR1 SNHLY, CDR2 FYNNEI. CDR3 loop: CASTRQASVNEKLFF. DNA of the CDR3: TGTGCCAGCACTCGACAGGCATCCGTTAATGAAAAACTGTTTTTT.

The chain recombines TRBV5-6 with TRBJ2-5; perhaps TRBD1 as D (5 bases). Germline CDR1 is SGHDT and CDR2 is YYEEEE. Trimming pared 2 bases from V and 9 bases from J, leaving 17 bases between. This CDR3 region has 14 residues. The CDR3 spells CASSLRSTQGAQYF. The CDR3 nucleotides read TGTGCCAGCAGCTTACGCTCTACGCAAGGGGCCCAGTACTTC.

J is TRBJ1-2 and V is TRBV10-3; D is unclear. Germline CDR1 and CDR2: ENHRY and SYGVKD. The V gene lost 5 bases and the J gene lost 5 bases, with 12 bases spanning the gap. CDR3 length: 13 amino acids. The CDR3 reads CAISISTEYGYTF. Written as DNA, the CDR3 is TGTGCCATCAGTATTAGCACGGAATATGGCTACACCTTC.

This clone was seen more than once but under ten times. The rearrangement joins TRBV3-1 (or the pseudogene TRBV3-2) to TRBJ1-1; no definite D call. This CDR3 region has 14 residues. Germline-derived CDR1 and CDR2 are LGHDT and YNNKEL (reference sequence). V lost 1 base and J 4 bases, leaving 10 bases between the germline ends. For the CDR3, the DNA is TGTGCCAGCAGCCAAGGGGGTTCGAGCACTGAAGCTTTCTTT. Amino acid sequence: CASSQGGSSTEAFF.

The chain joins TRBV7-2 to TRBJ1-6, with no clear D. The germline V and J ends were trimmed by 11 bases and 2 bases, with 10 bases remaining between them. CDR3 length equals 13 residues. Germline values: CDR1 SGHTA, CDR2 FQGNSA. In nucleotides, the CDR3 is TGTGCCTGCTCTCGAGCCTATAATTCACCCCTCCACTTT. Translated, it gives CACSRAYNSPLHF.

This clone was counted a few times. The chain is built from TRBV28 and TRBJ1-5; D is unclear. The V end was cut by 4 bases, the J end by 3 bases, with 13 bases between. Germline values: CDR1 MDHEN, CDR2 SYDVKM. The CDR3 contains 15 residues. CDR3 DNA sequence: TGTGCCAGCAGTTCGGGTGGGCCGAACAATCAGCCCCAGCATTTT. Residues: CASSSGGPNNQPQHF. Full variable domain (rest looked up from reference TRBV28 and TRBJ1-5): DVKVTQSSRYLVKRTGEKVFLECVQDMDHENMFWYRQDPGLGLRLIYFSYDVKMKEKGDIPEGYSVSREKKERFSLILESASTNQTSMYLCASSSGGPNNQPQHFGDGTRLSIL.

The chain recombines TRBV6-1 with TRBJ2-7; D may be TRBD2 (5 bases). CDR1 MNHNS and CDR2 SASEGT come from the germline V gene. CDR3 size: 15 residues. V was trimmed by 3 bases and J by 1 base, leaving 13 bases between them. The CDR3 DNA follows: TGTGCCAGCAGTGAGGGTGGCAGACTATCCTACGAGCAGTACTTC. Protein sequence: CASSEGGRLSYEQYF.

CDR3 protein: CASSRGGASYNEQFF. The CDR3 DNA follows: TGTGCCAGCAGCCGCGGGGGGGCATCCTACAATGAGCAGTTCTTC. This sequence joins TRBV3-1 (or the pseudogene TRBV3-2) and TRBJ2-1; TRBD2 aligns across 9 bases. The CDR3 contains 15 residues. J gave up 1 base and V 4 bases, and 2 bases lay outside the gene matches. Germline loops: CDR1 LGHDT, CDR2 YNNKEL (reference sequence).

The J gene is TRBJ2-1, the V gene TRBV5-1, with 7 bases identical to TRBD1. The CDR3 totals 16 residues. V lost 4 bases to trimming and J lost 3 bases; unmatched junction nucleotides: 10. Germline V CDR1 and CDR2: SGHRS, YFSETQ. Here the CDR3 reads CASSLSIGQVYNEQFF. The CDR3 DNA reads as TGCGCCAGCAGCCTATCGATAGGACAGGTCTACAATGAGCAGTTCTTC.

The genes are TRBV27 and TRBJ1-5; the D is unclear. In germline, CDR1 is MNHEY, CDR2 SMNVEV (reference sequence). V lost 4 bases and J lost 9, with 10 bases in between. The CDR3 covers 12 residues. CDR3 sequence reads: CASSSPQSPQHF. CDR3 coding DNA: TGTGCCAGCAGTTCCCCACAATCGCCCCAGCATTTT.

The J gene is TRBJ2-7, the V gene TRBV28; no reliable D call. The CDR3 spans 13 residues. The V and J ends lost 5 bases and 6 bases respectively, with 14 bases between them. Germline CDR1 is MDHEN and CDR2 is SYDVKM. CDR3 sequence (DNA): TGTGCCAGCAGTCCCCGGTCAGCGTTCGAGCAGTACTTC. Its translation: CASSPRSAFEQYF.

The V gene is TRBV11-2, the J gene TRBJ1-4; D not certain. This CDR3 contains 14 residues. Deletions cut 5 bases from V and 5 bases from J, with 12 bases between. Germline V lookup: CDR1 SGHAT, CDR2 FQNNGV. The CDR3 DNA reads as TGTGCCAGCAGCCGATGGAGAGGGAATGAAAAACTGTTTTTT. Translation: CASSRWRGNEKLFF.

The rearrangement joins TRBV5-1 to TRBJ1-4; the D gene is possibly TRBD1 (5 bases). The germline gives CDR1 SGHRS, CDR2 YFSETQ. V was cut by 3 bases and J by 4 bases, with 16 bases left in between. This CDR3 is 16 amino acids long. The CDR3 region has the DNA TGCGCCAGCAGCTCGGGCCCCCAGGGAAATAATGAAAAACTGTTTTTT. Encoded protein: CASSSGPQGNNEKLFF. Full variable domain (remainder filled in from reference TRBV5-1 and TRBJ1-4): KAGVTQTPRYLIKTRGQQVTLSCSPISGHRSVSWYQQTPGQGLQFLFEYFSETQRNKGNFPGRFSGRQFSNSRSEMNVSTLELGDSALYLCASSSGPQGNNEKLFFGSGTQLSVL.

The chain links TRBV2 to TRBJ1-5, with TRBD1 matching 8 bases. The germline V gene has CDR1 SNHLY and CDR2 FYNNEI. Losses at the gene ends were 6 bases for V and 6 bases for J; bases not matched to a gene: 7. CDR3 length equals 14 residues. This CDR3 reads CASSLDRDGQPQHF. DNA for the CDR3: TGTGCCAGCAGCTTGGACAGGGATGGTCAGCCCCAGCATTTT.

The genes are TRBV5-1 and TRBJ2-2, with a weak D call TRBD1 (5 bases). Germline V gene lookup returns CDR1 SGHRS and CDR2 YFSETQ. CDR3 length: 14 residues. The ends were cut back, 5 bases at V and 7 bases at J, with 15 bases in the middle. The CDR3 DNA reads as TGCGCCAGCAGACCGACAGCCTCAGACGGGGAGCTGTTTTTT. It is translated as CASRPTASDGELFF.

The J gene is TRBJ1-6, the V gene TRBV18; TRBD1 might be the D (6 bases). The ends were cut back, 7 bases at V and 7 bases at J, with 14 bases in the middle. In germline, CDR1 is KGHSH, CDR2 LQKENI. CDR3 size: 14 residues. CDR3 sequence: CASFEGGRNSPLHF. The CDR3, as DNA: TGTGCCAGCTTTGAGGGGGGGCGCAATTCACCCCTCCACTTT.